Listed below are T cell receptor beta chains from one sample, sequenced in a study of CD8 T cells in Susac syndrome. TCRdb fed the immunoSEQ multiplex PCR reads into MiXCR, producing one record per CDR3 protein. The sample gives under 85,000 distinct CDR3 sequences, approximately 93% of which show up once; approximately 0.5% is in the top ten. Sequenced sample: CD8+ T cells from PBMCs. These receptors all come from a human donor with Susac syndrome. CDR3s include the opening cysteine and the closing phenylalanine or tryptophan. The D gene is left open where the match is weak. Size tells how often a clone was seen (once, few, many) or the class of an expanded clone, and some rows leave it out.

cdr3_nt | cdr3_aa | clone_size | v_call | d_call | j_call
TGCAGCGTTGGGGAGGGCTATGGCTACACCTTC | CSVGEGYGYTF | NA | TRBV29-1 | NA | TRBJ1-2
TGCAGTGCTAGAGGTCCCCCGCTAGCGGGAGGGCGCAATGAGCAGTTCTTC | CSARGPPLAGGRNEQFF | NA | TRBV20-1 | TRBD2 | TRBJ2-1
TGTGCCAGCAGTGGATGGGGGGGGAGGACTGAAGCTTTCTTT | CASSGWGGRTEAFF | NA | TRBV3-1 | NA | TRBJ1-1
TGTGCCAGCACCCCCCCCCGACGCCTTACCGAGACCCAGTACTTC | CASTPPRRLTETQYF | NA | TRBV21-1 | NA | TRBJ2-5
TGTGCCAGCTCACCGGGGACCAGGGGTAATGAGCAGTTCTTC | CASSPGTRGNEQFF | NA | TRBV18 | NA | TRBJ2-1
TGTGCCAGCAGCTTAGTGGAGTCTCAGCCCCAGCATTTT | CASSLVESQPQHF | NA | TRBV7-2 | NA | TRBJ1-5
TGTGCCAGCAGCTTTGCGGACTCCTACAATGAGCAGTTCTTC | CASSFADSYNEQFF | NA | TRBV7-9 | NA | TRBJ2-1
TGTGCCAGCAGTCCCCTCTTCACACAGACGGACTCCTACGAGCAGTACTTC | CASSPLFTQTDSYEQYF | NA | TRBV28 | NA | TRBJ2-7
TGTGCCAGCAGCTCGTGGAGGAGCTCCTACAATGAGCAGTTCTTC | CASSSWRSSYNEQFF | NA | TRBV5-8 | NA | TRBJ2-1
TGTGCCAGCAGCTTAGGGGGGGGAACGAGTGAGCAGTTCTTC | CASSLGGGTSEQFF | NA | TRBV7-3 | TRBD2 | TRBJ2-1
TGTGCCACCAGCAGACTCCCGACGAGCTCTGGAAACACCATATATTTT | CATSRLPTSSGNTIYF | NA | TRBV15 | NA | TRBJ1-3
TGCGCCAGCAGCCCCGCGGGACAGGCCGGGGAGACCCAGTACTTC | CASSPAGQAGETQYF | NA | TRBV5-1 | TRBD1 | TRBJ2-5
TGCGCCAGCAGGCAGGGGGGCACCGGGGAGCTGTTTTTT | CASRQGGTGELFF | NA | TRBV4-3 | NA | TRBJ2-2
TGCGCCAGCAGCTTCACAGGGGGAACGGACACTGAAGCTTTCTTT | CASSFTGGTDTEAFF | NA | TRBV5-1 | TRBD1 | TRBJ1-1
TGTGCCAGCAGTGAAAGAAATAAGGAGACCCAGTACTTC | CASSERNKETQYF | NA | TRBV6-1 | NA | TRBJ2-5
TGTGCCAGCCCCTTCCGGACCGGGACGGAAGAGACCCAGTACTTC | CASPFRTGTEETQYF | NA | TRBV21-1 | NA | TRBJ2-5
TGTGCCAGCAGCTTAACTGCCCACACCGGGGAGCTGTTTTTT | CASSLTAHTGELFF | NA | TRBV7-3 | NA | TRBJ2-2
TGTGCCAGCAGTGGGGACAAAGTGGGTTATACTGAAGCTTTCTTT | CASSGDKVGYTEAFF | NA | TRBV2 | NA | TRBJ1-1
TGTGCCAGCAGTTACGGCTTTTCGGGGGGCACTGAAGCTTTCTTT | CASSYGFSGGTEAFF | NA | TRBV6-2/TRBV6-3 | NA | TRBJ1-1
TGTGCCAGCAGCTTAGATATGGGGGGCCCCACCGCCGAGCAGTACTTC | CASSLDMGGPTAEQYF | NA | TRBV11-2 | NA | TRBJ2-7
TGTGCCAGCAGCTCGGTCGGTGCTAGCGGGAGCACCGGGGAGCTGTTTTTT | CASSSVGASGSTGELFF | NA | TRBV9 | TRBD2 | TRBJ2-2
TGCAGTGCTAGAGATGGAGAACTAGCGGGATACGTCCCCCACACAGATACGCAGTATTTT | CSARDGELAGYVPHTDTQYF | NA | TRBV20-1 | TRBD2 | TRBJ2-3
TGTGCCTGGAGTGTGGGTAGGCTCAATGAGCAGTTCTTC | CAWSVGRLNEQFF | NA | TRBV30 | NA | TRBJ2-1
TGCAGTGCTAGTACTAGCGGGAGGGCTGTGGGCGAGCAGTACTTC | CSASTSGRAVGEQYF | few | TRBV20-1 | TRBD2 | TRBJ2-7
TGTGCCAGCAGCTTAGCGGGGGGGCCTCGGTACGAGCAGTACTTC | CASSLAGGPRYEQYF | NA | TRBV11-2 | TRBD2 | TRBJ2-7
TGCGCCAGCAGTGTTGGCGGAGGGGTGGAGACCCAGTACTTC | CASSVGGGVETQYF | NA | TRBV10-2 | NA | TRBJ2-5
TGTGCCAGCAGTTGGGGGGGCAGTCTCTACGAGCAGTACTTC | CASSWGGSLYEQYF | once | TRBV28 | NA | TRBJ2-7
TGTGCCAGCAGCCAAGATGCAGGGGGCTCTGAAGCTTTCTTT | CASSQDAGGSEAFF | NA | TRBV3-1 | TRBD1 | TRBJ1-1
TGCAGTGCCCTCCCCCGACTAGCGGGAGTGGTAGAGACCCAGTACTTC | CSALPRLAGVVETQYF | NA | TRBV20-1 | TRBD2 | TRBJ2-5
TGTGCCAGCAGCTTAGGACAGAGGGACATTCAGTACTTC | CASSLGQRDIQYF | NA | TRBV7-9 | NA | TRBJ2-4
TGTGCCAGCAGCCAAGAGTTGGCTTCCACTGAAGCTTTCTTT | CASSQELASTEAFF | NA | TRBV3-1 | NA | TRBJ1-1
TGTGCCAGCACCCCCGGGACAGGTTACAATGAGCAGTTCTTC | CASTPGTGYNEQFF | few | TRBV6-1 | TRBD1 | TRBJ2-1
TGTGCCAGCAGTGTGAGGGGGGTTGTGAACACTGAAGCTTTCTTT | CASSVRGVVNTEAFF | NA | TRBV6-1 | NA | TRBJ1-1
TGCGCCAGCAGCCAAGATAGGGCGGTTCTCTACAATGAGCAGTTCTTC | CASSQDRAVLYNEQFF | NA | TRBV4-3 | NA | TRBJ2-1
TGTGCCAGCTTTGTCCGAGGGATGACTGGGGCCAACGTCCTGACTTTC | CASFVRGMTGANVLTF | NA | TRBV7-9 | NA | TRBJ2-6
TGTGCCAGCAGCTCTACGGGACTAACCGATGAGCAGTTCTTC | CASSSTGLTDEQFF | NA | TRBV5-6 | TRBD2 | TRBJ2-1
TGTGCCAGCAGTTTCGAGAGCTCTGGAAACACCATATATTTT | CASSFESSGNTIYF | NA | TRBV28 | NA | TRBJ1-3
TGTGCCAGCAGTTCCTATAGCAATCAGCCCCAGCATTTT | CASSSYSNQPQHF | NA | TRBV6-4 | NA | TRBJ1-5
TGTGCCAGCAGCCAAGCCCGAGCGGACACTGAAGCTTTCTTT | CASSQARADTEAFF | NA | TRBV3-1 | NA | TRBJ1-1
TGCGCCAGCAGCCGAACCCAGGACACTGAAGCTTTCTTT | CASSRTQDTEAFF | NA | TRBV4-3 | NA | TRBJ1-1
TGTGCCAGTAGTATAACCTATACGAACACCGGGGAGCTGTTTTTT | CASSITYTNTGELFF | NA | TRBV19 | NA | TRBJ2-2
TGCAGTGCTAGAGATTCCGGGACAGGGTTGAATTCACCCCTCCACTTT | CSARDSGTGLNSPLHF | NA | TRBV20-1 | TRBD1 | TRBJ1-6
TGTGCCTGGAGTCCGGGAGTCACCGCGGGAGAGACCCAGTACTTC | CAWSPGVTAGETQYF | NA | TRBV30 | NA | TRBJ2-5
TGTGCCAGCTCACTGAACAGGGGTCAGGGGAATTCACCCCTCCACTTT | CASSLNRGQGNSPLHF | once | TRBV18 | TRBD1 | TRBJ1-6
TGTGCCAGCAGTTTACAACTAGCGAATGAGCAGTTCTTC | CASSLQLANEQFF | NA | TRBV27 | TRBD2 | TRBJ2-1
TGTGCCAGCAGTATAAATCAGGGGGACCAGCCCCAGCATTTT | CASSINQGDQPQHF | NA | TRBV27 | TRBD1 | TRBJ1-5
TGTGCCATTACGGACGGAGCCAATCAGCCCCAGCATTTT | CAITDGANQPQHF | NA | TRBV11-2 | NA | TRBJ1-5
TGTGCCAGCAGTTTAATCCCTGGACTAGCGGAGTACAATGAGCAGTTCTTC | CASSLIPGLAEYNEQFF | NA | TRBV27 | TRBD2 | TRBJ2-1
TGTGCCAGCAGCGTTACGACAGGGGTCCACACTGAAGCTTTCTTT | CASSVTTGVHTEAFF | once | TRBV7-9 | TRBD1 | TRBJ1-1
TGCGCCAGCAGCTTGGCCGGGGGCCAGCCCCAGCATTTT | CASSLAGGQPQHF | NA | TRBV5-1 | NA | TRBJ1-5